This T cell receptor beta chain was observed in a study of blood T cells in healthy people across ages. The second PCR ran roughly 6 to 12 cycles with a sample-barcoded 5' primer and J-beta primers. Via MiXCR, TCRdb re-called the 5' RACE reads, giving one row per CDR3 protein. This table holds under 2,000,000 distinct CDR3 sequences, around 50% found once. Donor samples were obtained from healthy Caucasian individuals from Russia, aged roughly 6 to 90. PBMCs numbering at least 6.5 million were isolated per sample. Study-level points and caveats: While age rose, TCR beta diversity per million T cells dropped in a roughly linear way. PBMCs were not sorted, which prevented a conclusive comparison of naive versus antigen-experienced cells.

With respect to this clonotype: Its antigen is still unknown.

The germline gives CDR1 MNHEY, CDR2 SVGEGT. This CDR3 has 14 residues. V lost 6 bases, J lost 4 bases, and 6 bases stayed unmatched. This receptor was obtained from a middle-aged woman in good health. The V and J genes are TRBV6-2 or TRBV6-3 and TRBJ2-3; 8 bases map to TRBD1. The sample consisted of blood. CDR3 nucleotides: TGTGCCAGCAGAGGGACAGGAGGTTCAGATACGCAGTATTTT. Its translation is CASRGTGGSDTQYF.